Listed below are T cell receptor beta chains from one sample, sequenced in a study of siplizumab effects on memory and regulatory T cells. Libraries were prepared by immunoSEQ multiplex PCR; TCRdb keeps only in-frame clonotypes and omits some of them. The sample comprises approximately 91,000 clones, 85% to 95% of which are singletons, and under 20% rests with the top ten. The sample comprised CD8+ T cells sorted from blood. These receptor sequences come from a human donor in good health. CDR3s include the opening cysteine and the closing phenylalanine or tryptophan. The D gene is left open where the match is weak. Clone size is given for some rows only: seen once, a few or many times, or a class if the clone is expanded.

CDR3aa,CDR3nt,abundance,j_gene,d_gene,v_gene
CASSPWWRSAYNEQFF,TGTGCCAGCAGCCCGTGGTGGAGGTCCGCCTACAATGAGCAGTTCTTC,NA,TRBJ2-1,NA,TRBV11-1
CASSLGATLEKLFF,TGTGCCAGCAGCTTAGGAGCTACCCTTGAAAAACTGTTTTTT,NA,TRBJ1-4,NA,TRBV7-9
CASSSDVDRGDQPQHF,TGTGCCAGCAGCTCCGACGTTGACAGGGGGGATCAGCCCCAGCATTTT,NA,TRBJ1-5,TRBD1,TRBV5-6
CASSSDTEGLENTGELFF,TGTGCCAGCAGTTCCGATACCGAGGGACTAGAAAACACCGGGGAGCTGTTTTTT,NA,TRBJ2-2,TRBD2,TRBV28
CASSSGGRVTPYEQYF,TGTGCCAGCAGCTCGGGCGGGAGGGTAACCCCCTACGAGCAGTACTTC,NA,TRBJ2-7,NA,TRBV21-1
CASSLRQGEVQPQHF,TGTGCCAGCAGTTTGCGTCAGGGGGAGGTTCAGCCCCAGCATTTT,NA,TRBJ1-5,TRBD1,TRBV27
CASSVRSKNTEAFF,TGTGCCAGCAGTGTAAGATCCAAGAACACTGAAGCTTTCTTT,NA,TRBJ1-1,NA,TRBV6-1
CAISELWMNEQYF,TGTGCCATCAGTGAGCTTTGGATGAACGAGCAGTACTTC,few,TRBJ2-7,NA,TRBV10-3
CAISELGTGSYEQYF,TGTGCCATCAGTGAGTTAGGGACAGGGTCCTACGAGCAGTACTTC,NA,TRBJ2-7,TRBD1,TRBV10-3
CASSPAGGSYEQYF,TGTGCCAGCAGCCCTGCCGGGGGATCCTACGAGCAGTACTTC,NA,TRBJ2-7,NA,TRBV7-3
CASSIRDRAGKDGYTF,TGTGCCAGCAGCATCCGGGACAGGGCGGGAAAAGATGGCTACACCTTC,NA,TRBJ1-2,TRBD1,TRBV7-9
CASSNSYEQYF,TGCGCCAGCAGCAACAGCTACGAGCAGTACTTC,NA,TRBJ2-7,NA,TRBV5-1
CASSILDAYNEQFF,TGTGCCAGCAGCATACTAGACGCGTACAATGAGCAGTTCTTC,NA,TRBJ2-1,NA,TRBV6-6
CASRAGGRYEQYF,TGTGCCAGCAGAGCAGGGGGCCGATACGAGCAGTACTTC,NA,TRBJ2-7,TRBD1,TRBV27
CASSLTLAGGEQFF,TGTGCCAGCAGCCTAACTCTAGCGGGAGGCGAGCAGTTCTTC,NA,TRBJ2-1,TRBD2,TRBV6-5
CASSLVGRGEQFF,TGTGCCAGCAGCTTAGTTGGGAGGGGTGAGCAGTTCTTC,once,TRBJ2-1,TRBD2,TRBV7-2
CASSLLPRGSYNEQFF,TGTGCCAGCAGCTTACTCCCTAGGGGGTCGTACAATGAGCAGTTCTTC,NA,TRBJ2-1,NA,TRBV11-2
CASSQYRGIIDEQFF,TGCGCCAGCAGCCAATACAGGGGAATTATCGATGAGCAGTTCTTC,NA,TRBJ2-1,TRBD1,TRBV4-1
CASRPSGITDTQYF,TGTGCCAGCAGACCTAGCGGGATCACAGATACGCAGTATTTT,NA,TRBJ2-3,TRBD2,TRBV7-9
CASSQRTSGHTGELFF,TGCGCCAGCAGCCAACGGACTAGCGGTCACACCGGGGAGCTGTTTTTT,NA,TRBJ2-2,TRBD2,TRBV4-1
CASSALGRNEQFF,TGTGCCAGCAGTGCACTGGGAAGGAATGAGCAGTTCTTC,NA,TRBJ2-1,NA,TRBV25-1
CASSFVAGTAYNEQFF,TGTGCCAGCAGCTTCGTTGCCGGTACGGCCTACAATGAGCAGTTCTTC,NA,TRBJ2-1,NA,TRBV7-2
CASSSRDRVRQETQYF,TGTGCCAGCAGTTCCAGGGACAGGGTCCGGCAAGAGACCCAGTACTTC,NA,TRBJ2-5,TRBD1,TRBV6-5
CASGLVLGPYSNQPQHF,TGTGCTAGTGGTTTGGTACTTGGTCCCTATAGCAATCAGCCCCAGCATTTT,once,TRBJ1-5,NA,TRBV12-5
CASSDGTSNYEQYF,TGTGCCAGCAGCGACGGGACTAGCAACTACGAGCAGTACTTC,NA,TRBJ2-7,TRBD2,TRBV9
CASSEAQGLAKNIQYF,TGTGCCAGCAGTGAAGCACAGGGCTTAGCCAAAAACATTCAGTACTTC,medium-sized,TRBJ2-4,NA,TRBV6-1
CSGTGLTTDTQYF,TGCAGCGGCACGGGACTCACAACAGATACGCAGTATTTT,NA,TRBJ2-3,NA,TRBV29-1
CASSILRLAGDTGELFF,TGTGCCAGTAGTATTCTTCGACTAGCGGGAGATACCGGGGAGCTGTTTTTT,NA,TRBJ2-2,TRBD2,TRBV19
CASSLSIADEQYF,TGTGCCAGCAGCTTAAGTATAGCCGACGAGCAGTACTTC,NA,TRBJ2-7,NA,TRBV11-3
CASSIGRGFGYEQYF,TGTGCCAGTAGTATAGGGAGGGGATTTGGCTACGAGCAGTACTTC,NA,TRBJ2-7,NA,TRBV19
CASSQRSGDYNEQFF,TGCGCCAGCAGCCAAAGGAGTGGGGATTACAATGAGCAGTTCTTC,NA,TRBJ2-1,NA,TRBV4-1
CAISGTASYNEQFF,TGTGCCATCAGTGGGACGGCCTCCTACAATGAGCAGTTCTTC,NA,TRBJ2-1,NA,TRBV10-3
CASSDDRPTYNEQFF,TGTGCCAGCAGCGACGACAGACCCACCTACAATGAGCAGTTCTTC,NA,TRBJ2-1,NA,TRBV9
CASSLVGQGTYNEQFF,TGTGCCAGCAGCTTAGTTGGGCAGGGGACCTACAATGAGCAGTTCTTC,NA,TRBJ2-1,NA,TRBV7-9
CASSDYPYEQYF,TGTGCCAGCAGTGATTACCCCTACGAGCAGTACTTC,NA,TRBJ2-7,NA,TRBV2
CASSNRTGGETGANVLTF,TGTGCCAGCAGCAATAGGACAGGGGGCGAAACTGGGGCCAACGTCCTGACTTTC,NA,TRBJ2-6,NA,TRBV21-1
CASSQDGRNYNEQFF,TGCGCCAGCAGCCAAGATGGGCGGAACTACAATGAGCAGTTCTTC,few,TRBJ2-1,NA,TRBV4-1
CASSQAVSAGRAYGYTF,TGCGCCAGCAGCCAAGCTGTGAGTGCAGGGAGGGCCTATGGCTACACCTTC,NA,TRBJ1-2,NA,TRBV4-1
CASSSLTGTGHYEQYF,TGTGCCAGCAGCTCTTTGACCGGGACTGGACACTACGAGCAGTACTTC,NA,TRBJ2-7,NA,TRBV7-9
CASSLGLTGTGFNEQYF,TGTGCCAGCAGCTTAGGGTTAACCGGGACAGGGTTCAACGAGCAGTACTTC,NA,TRBJ2-7,TRBD1,TRBV13
CASSHIRGYNEQFF,TGCGCCAGCAGCCATATCCGGGGGTATAATGAGCAGTTCTTC,NA,TRBJ2-1,NA,TRBV4-1
CASSPDPWAGEKLFF,TGTGCCAGCAGTCCAGACCCTTGGGCCGGTGAAAAACTGTTTTTT,NA,TRBJ1-4,NA,TRBV27
CASSQRPNWLREGTDTQYF,TGCGCCAGCAGCCAACGCCCCAATTGGTTGCGGGAGGGCACAGATACGCAGTATTTT,NA,TRBJ2-3,TRBD2,TRBV4-1
CASSKGGCVYRVTDTQYF,TGTGCCAGCAGCAAAGGGGGGTGCGTTTACAGAGTCACAGATACGCAGTATTTT,NA,TRBJ2-3,NA,TRBV21-1
CATSKGPPTYNEQFF,TGTGCCACCAGCAAGGGACCACCAACTTACAATGAGCAGTTCTTC,NA,TRBJ2-1,NA,TRBV15
CASSLGSGRAIEQFF,TGTGCCAGCAGCTTAGGTAGCGGGAGGGCTATTGAGCAGTTCTTC,NA,TRBJ2-1,TRBD2,TRBV7-9
CASSLNRANTGELFF,TGTGCCAGCAGCTTAAACAGGGCAAACACCGGGGAGCTGTTTTTT,NA,TRBJ2-2,NA,TRBV7-3
CASSRSGSGVIWADTQYF,TGTGCCAGCAGCCGTAGCGGGAGTGGAGTAATATGGGCAGATACGCAGTATTTT,NA,TRBJ2-3,TRBD2,TRBV11-2
CASSLVQGYNEQFF,TGTGCCAGCAGCTTAGTTCAGGGATACAATGAGCAGTTCTTC,once,TRBJ2-1,NA,TRBV7-9